Each of the 6 T cell receptor beta chains below was sequenced from the same sample in a study of CD8+CD57+ T cells in acquired aplastic anemia. Genomic DNA provided the template from which TCR beta VDJ and CDR3 profiles were obtained. TCRdb recomputed calls from the reads with MiXCR, one row per CDR3 protein. The sample contains tens of thousands of distinct CDR3 sequences, less than 60% of which appear only once. The specimen sequenced was sorted CD4+, CD8+, or CD8+CD57+ T cells (not recorded which) from PBMCs. Source of these receptors: a human donor in good health, serving as a control.

V usage is TRBV7-4 and J usage is TRBJ1-3; 7 bases line up with TRBD1. There are 15 residues in the CDR3. Germline CDR1 is SGHVT and CDR2 is SQSDAQ. Trimming at V came to 1 base and at J to 3 bases, leaving 3 bases not matched to a gene. The CDR3 coding sequence is TGTGCCAGCAGCTTAGATCCAGGGGGTGGAAACACCATATATTTT. Its translation: CASSLDPGGGNTIYF.

The V call is TRBV10-3, the J call TRBJ2-5, with TRBD2 as a possible D gene (6 bases). CDR1 and CDR2 from the germline V gene are ENHRY and SYGVKD. Trimming left V 3 bases short and J 8 bases short, with 13 bases between. This CDR3 is built from 13 residues. This CDR3 reads CAISDREAQTQYF. The CDR3 DNA reads TGTGCCATCAGTGACAGGGAGGCGCAAACCCAGTACTTC.

The chain employs TRBV24-1 and TRBJ2-5; 10 nucleotides line up with TRBD2. The trim removed 9 bases at V and 1 base at J, leaving 1 base unmatched. The CDR3 runs 13 residues. Germline V lookup: CDR1 KGHDR, CDR2 SFDVKD. CDR3 nucleotides: TGTGCCACCGGACTAGCGGCCCAAGAGACCCAGTACTTC. Translation gives CATGLAAQETQYF.

Regarding this clonotype: This may stem from a read error, because a much larger clone lies one nucleotide away. J is TRBJ1-1 and V is TRBV7-6, with TRBD1 identical over 9 bases. V shed 5 bases and J 6 bases; nucleotides not matched to a gene: 13. In germline, CDR1 is SGHVS, CDR2 FNYEAQ. The CDR3 runs 16 residues. CDR3 nucleotide sequence: TGTGCCAGCAGCCAAGATGCCAGGACAGGGGATGCTGAAGCTTTCTTT. Its protein product is CASSQDARTGDAEAFF.

V usage is TRBV27 and J usage is TRBJ2-6, with unresolved D. The CDR3 has 15 amino acids. The ends were cut back, 4 bases at V and 0 bases at J, with 7 bases in the middle. Germline CDR1 and CDR2: MNHEY and SMNVEV (reference sequence). The CDR3 nucleotides are TGTGCCAGCAGTTCGGGTTTCTCTGGGGCCAACGTCCTGACTTTC. Translation gives CASSSGFSGANVLTF.

The chain combines TRBV25-1 with TRBJ2-3, with 12 bases fitting TRBD2. The CDR3 covers 16 residues. Unmatched junction bases numbered 7, after V lost 4 bases and J lost 5 bases. The germline V gene has CDR1 MGHDK and CDR2 SYGVNS. This chain's CDR3 is CASSALAGGEIDTQYF. In DNA, the CDR3 is TGTGCCAGCAGTGCCCTAGCGGGGGGGGAAATAGATACGCAGTATTTT.